This T cell receptor beta chain appears in the sequencing data of a study of cytomegalovirus exposure and HLA in healthy donors. Study-wide findings and caveats: The study listed around 150 cytomegalovirus-associated TCR beta chains.

The germline V gene encodes CDR1 LGHNA and CDR2 YSLEER. CDR3 length equals 18 residues. The V end lost 3 bases, the J end lost 2 bases, and 22 bases lay between the germline ends. The PCR employed 60 Vbeta primers together with 13 Jbeta primers. The protocol was immunoSEQ multiplex PCR, while the TCRdb copy is restricted to in-frame clones and leaves out a portion. The sample lists 140,000 to 150,000 clones; roughly two thirds were seen once. As regards this clone: The target antigen is unknown.

The clonotype was recovered from a male donor in good health and CMV-seronegative. The sample consisted of PBMCs. The chain uses TRBV4-3 and TRBJ1-1, with a tentative D call TRBD1 (5 bases). Here the CDR3 reads CASSHPEILGQGNTEAFF. In DNA form, the CDR3 reads TGCGCCAGCAGCCATCCCGAGATTTTAGGGCAGGGTAACACTGAAGCTTTCTTT.